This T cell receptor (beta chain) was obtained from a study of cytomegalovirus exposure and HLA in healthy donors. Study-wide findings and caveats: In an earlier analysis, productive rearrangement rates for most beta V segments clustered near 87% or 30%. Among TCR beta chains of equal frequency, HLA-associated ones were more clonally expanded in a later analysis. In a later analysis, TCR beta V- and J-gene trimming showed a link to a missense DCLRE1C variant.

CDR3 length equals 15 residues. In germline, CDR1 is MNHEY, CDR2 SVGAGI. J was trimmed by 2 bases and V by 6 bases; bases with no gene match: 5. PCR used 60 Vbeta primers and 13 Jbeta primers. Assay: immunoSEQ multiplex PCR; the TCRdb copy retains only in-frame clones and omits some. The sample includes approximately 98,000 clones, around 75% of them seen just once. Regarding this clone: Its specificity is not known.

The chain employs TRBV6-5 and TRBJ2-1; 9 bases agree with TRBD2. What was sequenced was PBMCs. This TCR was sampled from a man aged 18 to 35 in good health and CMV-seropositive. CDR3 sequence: CASSLAGATYNEQFF. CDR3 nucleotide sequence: TGTGCCAGCAGCTTAGCGGGGGCGACCTACAATGAGCAGTTCTTC.